This entry concerns a single T cell receptor beta chain. The CDR3 sequence is 12 residues long. Germline V gene sequence: CDR1 ENHRY, CDR2 SYGVKD. Deletions cut 5 bases from V and 8 bases from J, with 9 bases between. This specimen comes from a study of cytomegalovirus exposure and HLA in healthy donors. TCRdb's copy holds only in-frame clones and misses some; the assay was immunoSEQ multiplex PCR. The table lists some 170,000 clones, about 90% of them singletons, with about a tenth in the top ten. The clonotype was recovered from a woman younger than 35 in good health and CMV-seropositive. Sequenced sample: PBMCs. The rearrangement links TRBV10-3 to TRBJ1-4, with no clear D. The CDR3 protein is CAISPEGEKLFF. CDR3 DNA sequence: TGTGCCATCAGTCCCGAGGGAGAAAAACTGTTTTTT.